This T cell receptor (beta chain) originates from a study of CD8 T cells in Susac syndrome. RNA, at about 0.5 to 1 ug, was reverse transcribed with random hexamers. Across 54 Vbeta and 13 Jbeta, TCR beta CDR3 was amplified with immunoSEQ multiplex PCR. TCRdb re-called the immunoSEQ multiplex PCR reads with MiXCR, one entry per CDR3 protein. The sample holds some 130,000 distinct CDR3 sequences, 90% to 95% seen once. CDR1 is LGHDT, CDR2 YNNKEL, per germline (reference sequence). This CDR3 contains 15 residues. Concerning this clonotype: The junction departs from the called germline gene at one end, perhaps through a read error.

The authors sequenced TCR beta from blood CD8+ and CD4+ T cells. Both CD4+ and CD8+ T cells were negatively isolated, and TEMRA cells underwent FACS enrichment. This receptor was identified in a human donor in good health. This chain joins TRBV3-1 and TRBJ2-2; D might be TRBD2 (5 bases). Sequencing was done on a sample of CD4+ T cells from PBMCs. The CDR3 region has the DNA TGTGCCAGCAGCCAAGAGTTAACCTTTACCGGGAAGCTGTTTTTT. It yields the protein CASSQELTFTGKLFF.